The clone carrying this T cell receptor beta chain showed up just once. Profiling relied on immunoSEQ multiplex PCR, and the TCRdb table lists in-frame clones only, not all of them. The sample records some 300,000 clones, approximately 89% being singletons. This sample was taken from a study of blood T cell repertoires in COVID-19. Participant ages covered about 18 to 90 years across about two dozen US areas. Cohort assignment relied on participant-reported clinical history. Participants classified as exposed had met a COVID-19 case within 2 weeks before study entry. The CDR3 is 15 residues long. Germline V gene data show CDR1 as SQVTM and CDR2 as ANQGSEA. V was trimmed by 0 bases and J by 5 bases, leaving 15 bases between them.

The rearrangement uses TRBV29-1 and TRBJ2-3; possibly TRBD1 for D (7 bases). The sequence derives from a woman aged 45-65 years who had been exposed to COVID-19. Material: PBMCs or T cells enriched from blood (not recorded which). The CDR3 reads CSVEDSQGRRDTQYF. The CDR3 DNA reads TGCAGCGTTGAAGATTCACAGGGGAGGCGAGATACGCAGTATTTT.